The 10 T cell receptor beta chains reported below all come from one sample, sequenced in a study of T cell responses to AZD1222 COVID-19 vaccine. The data were produced by immunoSEQ multiplex PCR, yet TCRdb's version contains in-frame clones alone and is incomplete. The sample has 150,000 to 160,000 clones, 88% seen once. The sequencing here drew on peripheral blood, taken on day 0 of AZD1222 vaccination. Every receptor here comes from an adult in good health.

The chain joins TRBV29-1 to TRBJ1-1; D remains ambiguous. The V end was cut by 8 bases, the J end by 10 bases, with 20 bases between. Germline-derived CDR1 and CDR2 are SQVTM and ANQGSEA. The CDR3 is 12 amino acids. CDR3 sequence: CSILEGIGGAFF. The CDR3 region has the DNA TGCAGCATTCTGGAGGGTATCGGAGGAGCTTTCTTT.

The DNA of the CDR3 is TGTGCCACCAGCAGAGATCCGCAGGGTAATTCACCCCTCCACTTT. This encodes CATSRDPQGNSPLHF. This chain uses TRBV15 with TRBJ1-6; D perhaps matches TRBD1 (5 bases). Trimming took 0 bases from V and 6 from J, leaving 9 bases between them. The CDR3 covers 15 residues. In germline, CDR1 is LNHNV, CDR2 YYDKDF (reference sequence).

The chain uses TRBV6-6 and TRBJ1-5, with D perhaps matching TRBD1 (6 bases). Germline CDR1 is MNHNY and CDR2 is SVGAGI (reference sequence). The CDR3 length is 15 residues. Trimming removed 6 bases at V and 2 bases at J, with 14 bases between. The CDR3 here is CASSSLRGGNQPQHF. The CDR3 DNA reads TGTGCCAGCAGCTCCCTCAGGGGAGGCAATCAGCCCCAGCATTTT.

The chain is built from TRBV2 and TRBJ1-1, with a tentative D call TRBD1 (5 bases). CDR1 and CDR2 (germline): SNHLY, FYNNEI. The CDR3 has 12 amino acids. V was cut by 7 bases and J by 4 bases, with 10 bases left in between. The CDR3 loop is CASIGAGTEAFF. CDR3 nucleotide sequence: TGTGCCAGCATAGGGGCGGGCACTGAAGCTTTCTTT.

The V call is TRBV6-2 or TRBV6-3, the J call TRBJ1-6; D gene unclear. The V gene lost 5 bases and the J gene lost 6 bases, with 17 bases spanning the gap. Germline-derived CDR1 and CDR2 are MNHEY and SVGEGT. The CDR3 is 16 residues long. The CDR3 spells CASSLGNHYSNSPLHF. In DNA, the CDR3 is TGTGCCAGCAGTCTAGGGAATCATTATTCTAATTCACCCCTCCACTTT.

The J gene is TRBJ1-6, the V gene TRBV2, with 8 bases identical to TRBD1. CDR3 length: 15 residues. V shed 5 bases, J shed 7 bases, and the junction held 7 bases outside the gene matches. Per the germline V gene, CDR1 is SNHLY and CDR2 is FYNNEI. CDR3 DNA: TGTGCCAGCAGTAGGACCAGGACAGGGAATTCACCCCTCCACTTT. Its translation is CASSRTRTGNSPLHF.

The rearrangement links TRBV6-4 to TRBJ2-3; 12 bases are a match to TRBD2. Germline CDR1 reads MRHNA; CDR2 reads SNTAGT. The CDR3 is 16 amino acids. The trim removed 4 bases at V and 5 bases at J, leaving 7 bases unmatched. The CDR3 spells CASSALAGGHVDTQYF. DNA for the CDR3: TGTGCCAGCAGTGCCCTAGCGGGGGGGCATGTAGATACGCAGTATTTT.

The rearrangement links TRBV5-1 to TRBJ1-1; TRBD1 is a possible D gene (5 bases). The CDR3 runs to 16 residues. The germline CDR1 and CDR2 sequences are SGHRS and YFSETQ. The V gene lost 4 bases and the J gene lost 4 bases, with 20 bases spanning the gap. The CDR3 is CASSPQGVGLSTEAFF. CDR3 nucleotides: TGCGCCAGCAGCCCTCAAGGAGTGGGACTTAGCACTGAAGCTTTCTTT.

J is TRBJ1-5 and V is TRBV2; 10 bases are a match to TRBD1. CDR1 and CDR2 (germline): SNHLY, FYNNEI. V lost 7 bases and J lost 7; bases outside the gene matches: 7. CDR3 size: 14 residues. The CDR3 region is CASKPGTGVQPQHF. For the CDR3, the DNA is TGTGCCAGCAAGCCCGGGACAGGGGTGCAGCCCCAGCATTTT.

The gene calls are TRBV25-1 and TRBJ2-1; 7 bases agree with TRBD1. Trimming removed 4 bases from V and 6 bases from J; junction bases left unmatched: 9. Germline loops: CDR1 MGHDK, CDR2 SYGVNS. The CDR3 has 15 residues. The CDR3 DNA sequence: TGTGCCAGCAGTGGCCCCGGGACAGCGCTCAATGAGCAGTTCTTC. Translating it yields CASSGPGTALNEQFF.